The TCR beta chain under discussion was sequenced for a study of OX40 agonist ivuxolimab in advanced cancers. For this clone: The junction departs from the called germline gene at one end, perhaps through a read error.

Sequencing was performed with immunoSEQ multiplex PCR; in TCRdb, only in-frame clones are kept and a portion is missing. The sample has approximately 74,000 clones; approximately 92% are singletons. Germline loops: CDR1 ENHRY, CDR2 SYGVKD. The CDR3 runs 13 residues. The clonotype originates from an adult with an advanced solid tumor such as melanoma, head and neck, liver or kidney cancer. The starting material was CD4+ or CD8+ T cells sorted from blood, obtained in a trial of the OX40 agonist ivuxolimab. This sequence joins TRBV10-3 and TRBJ2-7, with D unresolved. The CDR3 region has the DNA TGTGCCAGCAGTTATTCGGGTCCCTACGAGCAGTACTTC. It encodes CASSYSGPYEQYF.